The clone carrying this T cell receptor (beta chain) has just a few counts. The antigen is unknown. This record belongs to a study of T cells in localized non-small cell lung cancer. Sequenced by immunoSEQ multiplex PCR; TCRdb stores in-frame clones only, minus some. The sample has 1,300 to 1,500 clones; around a fifth are singletons. This CDR3 is built from 13 residues. Between the trimmed V and J ends, which lost 0 bases and 5 bases, there was a span of 5 bases. CDR1 is SGDLS, CDR2 YYNGEE, per germline. Study-level results: Longer overall survival was linked to higher blood T cell density. Appearance in adjacent lung was seen for a median about 60 of the top 100 tumor clones. Heterogeneity cannot be ruled out, as sequencing used one tumor region only.

The chain joins TRBV9 to TRBJ2-2; D gene unclear. The sequences come from lung tumor tissue, collected before any cancer treatment. The receptor was isolated from a female donor older than 55 with stage II squamous cell lung carcinoma. The CDR3 sequence is CASSVVETGELFF. Written as DNA, the CDR3 is TGTGCCAGCAGCGTAGTGGAGACCGGGGAGCTGTTTTTT.